The rows below give T cell receptor beta chains drawn from one sample of a study of OX40 agonist ivuxolimab in advanced cancers. The table came from immunoSEQ multiplex PCR; TCRdb's copy has only in-frame clones and leaves some out. Here the sample spans around 65,000 clones, about 89% being singletons. The input for sequencing was CD4+ or CD8+ T cells sorted from blood, taken in a trial of the OX40 agonist ivuxolimab. The receptors come from an adult with an advanced solid tumor such as melanoma, head and neck, liver or kidney cancer. Both conserved end residues are part of each CDR3. A D gene is named only where the DNA matches it firmly. A row's size may be missing; if present it is once, few, many or a size class.

cdr3_aa | cdr3_nt | d_call | j_call | clone_size | v_call
CASGGRDGQFF | TGCGCCAGCGGGGGCCGAGATGGGCAGTTCTTC | NA | TRBJ2-1 | NA | TRBV5-1
CASSILPGTGAYNEQFF | TGTGCCAGTAGTATACTTCCCGGGACTGGGGCTTACAATGAGCAGTTCTTC | NA | TRBJ2-1 | NA | TRBV19
CASSQAGGGGNTIYF | TGCGCCAGCAGCCAAGCCGGGGGCGGTGGAAACACCATATATTTT | NA | TRBJ1-3 | NA | TRBV4-1
CASSLGQGAYEQYF | TGTGCCAGCAGCTTAGGCCAGGGAGCCTACGAGCAGTACTTC | NA | TRBJ2-7 | NA | TRBV7-7
CASSQTGTGYYEQYF | TGCGCCAGCAGCCAGACCGGGACAGGGTACTACGAGCAGTACTTC | TRBD1 | TRBJ2-7 | NA | TRBV4-1
CASSLRVRNTEAFF | TGTGCCAGCAGCCTGAGGGTACGGAACACTGAAGCTTTCTTT | NA | TRBJ1-1 | once | TRBV7-8
CASSLGPEAFF | TGCGCCAGCAGCTTGGGACCTGAAGCTTTCTTT | NA | TRBJ1-1 | once | TRBV5-1
CASMMAKNIQYF | TGCGCCAGCATGATGGCCAAAAACATTCAGTACTTC | NA | TRBJ2-4 | NA | TRBV4-1
CASSLLAGAGETQYF | TGTGCCAGCAGCTTATTAGCGGGGGCCGGGGAGACCCAGTACTTC | TRBD2 | TRBJ2-5 | NA | TRBV5-4
CASSPQLEQYF | TGTGCCAGCAGCCCACAGCTCGAGCAGTACTTC | NA | TRBJ2-7 | once | TRBV28
CASKGGWDQPQHF | TGTGCCAGTAAGGGGGGGTGGGATCAGCCCCAGCATTTT | NA | TRBJ1-5 | once | TRBV19
CASSYGLAGHGELFF | TGTGCCAGCAGCTACGGACTAGCGGGGCACGGGGAGCTGTTTTTT | TRBD2 | TRBJ2-2 | NA | TRBV5-8
CASSYSQGSYEQYF | TGTGCCAGCAGTTACAGCCAAGGCTCCTACGAGCAGTACTTC | NA | TRBJ2-7 | few | TRBV6-5
CASSFPSNEQFF | TGTGCCAGCAGCTTCCCCTCGAATGAGCAGTTCTTC | NA | TRBJ2-1 | NA | TRBV11-2
CASSLDKANTEAFF | TGTGCCAGCAGCTTGGACAAGGCGAACACTGAAGCTTTCTTT | NA | TRBJ1-1 | NA | TRBV5-4
CASSSLRGVENTIYF | TGTGCCAGCAGCTCCTTACGGGGTGTGGAAAACACCATATATTTT | NA | TRBJ1-3 | NA | TRBV7-9
CASSMGGSYNEQFF | TGTGCCAGTAGTATGGGGGGCTCCTACAATGAGCAGTTCTTC | NA | TRBJ2-1 | NA | TRBV19
CASSFGGHEAFF | TGTGCCAGCAGCTTCGGGGGGCATGAAGCTTTCTTT | NA | TRBJ1-1 | many | TRBV5-4
CASSVGIGGSDEAFF | TGTGCCAGCAGCGTGGGGATAGGGGGCTCCGATGAAGCTTTCTTT | TRBD1 | TRBJ1-1 | NA | TRBV5-4
CAWSVGGNTIYF | TGTGCCTGGAGTGTGGGTGGAAACACCATATATTTT | NA | TRBJ1-3 | NA | TRBV30
CASSMDRDRATMNTEAFF | TGTGCCAGTAGTATGGACCGGGACAGGGCTACCATGAACACTGAAGCTTTCTTT | TRBD1 | TRBJ1-1 | NA | TRBV19
CASSQDRTGSTEAFF | TGTGCCAGCAGCCAAGATCGTACAGGGAGCACTGAAGCTTTCTTT | NA | TRBJ1-1 | few | TRBV5-4
CASSHGTEYSNQPQHF | TGCGCCAGCAGCCACGGGACAGAGTATAGCAATCAGCCCCAGCATTTT | TRBD1 | TRBJ1-5 | few | TRBV4-1
CASSQGGPYEQYF | TGCGCCAGCAGCCAAGGGGGACCTTACGAGCAGTACTTC | NA | TRBJ2-7 | NA | TRBV4-1
CAISETSYQPQHF | TGTGCCATCAGTGAGACGTCATATCAGCCCCAGCATTTT | NA | TRBJ1-5 | NA | TRBV10-3
CASSYYVGDSTYEQYF | TGTGCCAGCAGTTACTATGTTGGGGACAGTACCTACGAGCAGTACTTC | TRBD1 | TRBJ2-7 | NA | TRBV6-6
CASSHGQGDYEQYF | TGTGCCAGCAGCCACGGACAGGGAGACTACGAGCAGTACTTC | TRBD1 | TRBJ2-7 | once | TRBV9
CSVEDSHRGQASNYGYTF | TGCAGCGTTGAAGATTCTCATAGGGGTCAGGCTTCTAACTATGGCTACACCTTC | NA | TRBJ1-2 | NA | TRBV29-1
CASTAGPQPQHF | TGTGCCAGCACAGCAGGGCCCCAGCCCCAGCATTTT | NA | TRBJ1-5 | NA | TRBV2
CASSAGTANTGELFF | TGTGCCAGCAGCGCTGGGACGGCGAACACCGGGGAGCTGTTTTTT | NA | TRBJ2-2 | NA | TRBV5-4
CASSLGRDYEQYF | TGTGCCAGCAGTTTGGGTAGGGATTACGAGCAGTACTTC | NA | TRBJ2-7 | NA | TRBV28
CASSLGQEFQETQYF | TGTGCCAGCAGTTTAGGACAGGAATTCCAAGAGACCCAGTACTTC | TRBD1 | TRBJ2-5 | NA | TRBV28
CASSLVGDKYNEQFF | TGTGCCAGCAGTTTGGTAGGGGACAAGTACAATGAGCAGTTCTTC | NA | TRBJ2-1 | NA | TRBV27